The rows below give T cell receptor beta chains drawn from one sample of a study of T cell changes during pregnancy in multiple sclerosis. Generated by immunoSEQ multiplex PCR, the TCRdb table keeps only in-frame clones and is missing some. The sample holds 30,000 or so clones, roughly 89% seen once. Sample: CD8+ T cells from peripheral blood mononuclear cells, taken in the second trimester of pregnancy. The receptor source for this set is a female donor with multiple sclerosis, enrolled in a pregnancy study. Both conserved end residues are part of each CDR3. The D gene is left open where the match is weak. Size is omitted from some rows. Given values are once, few, many or a class for expanded clones.

v_call: TRBV9
d_call: NA
j_call: TRBJ1-5
clone_size: NA
cdr3_length: 14
cdr3_aa: CASSVGGVNQPQHF
cdr3_nt: TGTGCCAGCAGCGTAGGGGGGGTAAACCAGCCCCAGCATTTT

v_call: TRBV30
d_call: TRBD1
j_call: TRBJ1-6
clone_size: NA
cdr3_length: 14
cdr3_aa: CAWSRDRGNSPLHF
cdr3_nt: TGTGCCTGGAGCCGGGACAGGGGAAATTCACCCCTCCACTTT

v_call: TRBV27
d_call: NA
j_call: TRBJ1-6
clone_size: NA
cdr3_length: 14
cdr3_aa: CASSFVVSNSPLHF
cdr3_nt: TGTGCCAGCAGTTTTGTGGTTAGTAATTCACCCCTCCACTTT

v_call: TRBV9
d_call: TRBD1
j_call: TRBJ2-3
clone_size: NA
cdr3_length: 15
cdr3_aa: CASSASGGGADTQYF
cdr3_nt: TGTGCCAGCAGCGCCTCAGGGGGCGGCGCAGATACGCAGTATTTT

v_call: TRBV7-9
d_call: TRBD1
j_call: TRBJ2-7
clone_size: NA
cdr3_length: 14
cdr3_aa: CASSHGTGYYEQYF
cdr3_nt: TGTGCCAGCAGCCATGGGACAGGGTACTACGAGCAGTACTTC

v_call: TRBV6-6
d_call: TRBD1
j_call: TRBJ1-4
clone_size: NA
cdr3_length: 16
cdr3_aa: CASSYTGGGTNEKLFF
cdr3_nt: TGTGCCAGCAGTTACACAGGGGGAGGAACTAATGAAAAACTGTTTTTT

v_call: TRBV21-1
d_call: NA
j_call: TRBJ2-5
clone_size: NA
cdr3_length: 14
cdr3_aa: CASSKGRTEETQYF
cdr3_nt: TGTGCCAGCAGCAAAGGGAGGACAGAAGAGACCCAGTACTTC

v_call: TRBV10-3
d_call: NA
j_call: TRBJ1-2
clone_size: once
cdr3_length: 12
cdr3_aa: CATADSNYGYTF
cdr3_nt: TGTGCCACCGCAGACAGTAACTATGGCTACACCTTC

v_call: TRBV9
d_call: TRBD2
j_call: TRBJ2-2
clone_size: once
cdr3_length: 16
cdr3_aa: CASSLPLAANTGELFF
cdr3_nt: TGTGCCAGCAGTTTACCTCTAGCGGCGAACACCGGGGAGCTGTTTTTT

v_call: TRBV5-5
d_call: TRBD1
j_call: TRBJ2-1
clone_size: NA
cdr3_length: 17
cdr3_aa: CASSFRATVTGYNEQFF
cdr3_nt: TGTGCCAGCAGCTTCAGAGCGACGGTGACAGGGTACAATGAGCAGTTCTTC

v_call: TRBV2
d_call: NA
j_call: TRBJ2-2
clone_size: NA
cdr3_length: 18
cdr3_aa: CASSHSTSRGINTGELFF
cdr3_nt: TGTGCCAGCAGCCACTCGACTAGTCGGGGGATAAACACCGGGGAGCTGTTTTTT

v_call: TRBV9
d_call: TRBD2
j_call: TRBJ2-5
clone_size: NA
cdr3_length: 14
cdr3_aa: CASSVSSGVETQYF
cdr3_nt: TGTGCCAGCAGCGTTTCTAGCGGGGTAGAGACCCAGTACTTC

v_call: TRBV7-9
d_call: TRBD2
j_call: TRBJ2-3
clone_size: NA
cdr3_length: 15
cdr3_aa: CASSPRLAGTDTQYF
cdr3_nt: TGTGCCAGCAGCCCCCGACTAGCTGGCACAGATACGCAGTATTTT

v_call: TRBV6-5
d_call: NA
j_call: TRBJ1-2
clone_size: NA
cdr3_length: 13
cdr3_aa: CASSPQVNYGYTF
cdr3_nt: TGTGCCAGCAGTCCACAGGTTAACTATGGCTACACCTTC

v_call: TRBV4-1
d_call: TRBD1
j_call: TRBJ1-1
clone_size: medium-sized
cdr3_length: 15
cdr3_aa: CASSQAGGKNTEAFF
cdr3_nt: TGCGCCAGCAGCCAAGCAGGGGGCAAGAACACTGAAGCTTTCTTT

v_call: TRBV9
d_call: NA
j_call: TRBJ1-1
clone_size: NA
cdr3_length: 13
cdr3_aa: CASSVAPRGEAFF
cdr3_nt: TGTGCCAGCAGCGTGGCACCGCGAGGGGAAGCTTTCTTT

v_call: TRBV13
d_call: NA
j_call: TRBJ1-1
clone_size: NA
cdr3_length: 18
cdr3_aa: CASSPPLRQVRRNTEAFF
cdr3_nt: TGTGCCAGCAGCCCCCCCCTTAGACAGGTACGGAGGAACACTGAAGCTTTCTTT

v_call: TRBV2
d_call: NA
j_call: TRBJ1-2
clone_size: NA
cdr3_length: 11
cdr3_aa: CARRLGNGYTF
cdr3_nt: TGTGCCAGGCGGCTAGGCAATGGCTACACCTTC

v_call: TRBV5-6
d_call: NA
j_call: TRBJ2-7
clone_size: medium-sized
cdr3_length: 14
cdr3_aa: CASSLARSSYEQYF
cdr3_nt: TGTGCCAGCAGCTTGGCCCGGAGCTCCTACGAGCAGTACTTC

v_call: TRBV6-5
d_call: TRBD1
j_call: TRBJ1-1
clone_size: NA
cdr3_length: 16
cdr3_aa: CASSYSGTGVNTEAFF
cdr3_nt: TGTGCCAGCAGTTACTCAGGGACAGGGGTGAACACTGAAGCTTTCTTT

v_call: TRBV2
d_call: NA
j_call: TRBJ2-7
clone_size: NA
cdr3_length: 11
cdr3_aa: CASSNLLGQYF
cdr3_nt: TGTGCCAGCAGCAACTTACTCGGGCAGTACTTC

v_call: TRBV19
d_call: NA
j_call: TRBJ2-3
clone_size: NA
cdr3_length: 15
cdr3_aa: CASSDRDTNPDTQYF
cdr3_nt: TGTGCCAGTAGTGACCGGGACACCAATCCAGATACGCAGTATTTT

v_call: TRBV5-4
d_call: TRBD2
j_call: TRBJ2-1
clone_size: NA
cdr3_length: 13
cdr3_aa: CASIREGHDEQFF
cdr3_nt: TGTGCCAGCATACGGGAGGGCCACGATGAGCAGTTCTTC

v_call: TRBV10-3
d_call: NA
j_call: TRBJ1-5
clone_size: NA
cdr3_length: 15
cdr3_aa: CAISESGGPNQPQHF
cdr3_nt: TGTGCCATCAGTGAGTCGGGAGGGCCCAATCAGCCCCAGCATTTT

v_call: TRBV28
d_call: NA
j_call: TRBJ2-7
clone_size: medium-sized
cdr3_length: 12
cdr3_aa: CASSPTSYEQYF
cdr3_nt: TGTGCCAGCAGTCCTACGAGCTACGAGCAGTACTTC

v_call: TRBV5-6
d_call: NA
j_call: TRBJ2-7
clone_size: NA
cdr3_length: 13
cdr3_aa: CASSHDRPYEQYF
cdr3_nt: TGTGCCAGCAGCCACGACAGACCCTACGAGCAGTACTTC

v_call: TRBV28
d_call: TRBD2
j_call: TRBJ2-1
clone_size: NA
cdr3_length: 16
cdr3_aa: CASRGEAGPSYNEQFF
cdr3_nt: TGTGCCAGCAGAGGGGAAGCGGGACCCTCCTACAATGAGCAGTTCTTC

v_call: TRBV4-2
d_call: TRBD2
j_call: TRBJ2-2
clone_size: once
cdr3_length: 19
cdr3_aa: CTSSQAFPRISGGAWELFF
cdr3_nt: TGTACCAGCAGCCAAGCCTTTCCGCGAATTAGCGGGGGGGCCTGGGAGCTGTTTTTT

v_call: TRBV7-9
d_call: TRBD2
j_call: TRBJ2-7
clone_size: NA
cdr3_length: 17
cdr3_aa: CASSSTEMGGRRNEQYF
cdr3_nt: TGTGCCAGCAGCTCCACTGAAATGGGCGGGAGGAGGAACGAGCAGTACTTC

v_call: TRBV6-1
d_call: NA
j_call: TRBJ1-3
clone_size: NA
cdr3_length: 14
cdr3_aa: CASSLTVPGNTIYF
cdr3_nt: TGTGCCAGCAGCCTTACAGTTCCTGGAAACACCATATATTTT

v_call: TRBV9
d_call: TRBD2
j_call: TRBJ2-3
clone_size: NA
cdr3_length: 14
cdr3_aa: CASSVEGGTDTQYF
cdr3_nt: TGTGCCAGCAGCGTAGAGGGAGGGACAGATACGCAGTATTTT

v_call: TRBV30
d_call: TRBD1
j_call: TRBJ2-7
clone_size: NA
cdr3_length: 15
cdr3_aa: CAWSTPGTGPYEQYF
cdr3_nt: TGTGCCTGGTCTACCCCCGGGACAGGTCCCTACGAGCAGTACTTC

v_call: TRBV30
d_call: NA
j_call: TRBJ2-1
clone_size: NA
cdr3_length: 14
cdr3_aa: CAWIALGPPPEQFF
cdr3_nt: TGTGCCTGGATAGCGCTAGGGCCCCCCCCTGAGCAGTTCTTC

v_call: TRBV6-5
d_call: TRBD1
j_call: TRBJ2-3
clone_size: NA
cdr3_length: 15
cdr3_aa: CASSYSGQGDDTQYF
cdr3_nt: TGTGCCAGCAGTTACTCAGGGCAGGGGGACGATACGCAGTATTTT

v_call: TRBV10-3
d_call: NA
j_call: TRBJ2-7
clone_size: NA
cdr3_length: 16
cdr3_aa: CAISEFDSGYPYEQYF
cdr3_nt: TGTGCCATCAGTGAGTTCGACTCGGGTTATCCCTACGAGCAGTACTTC

v_call: TRBV20-1
d_call: NA
j_call: TRBJ2-5
clone_size: NA
cdr3_length: 11
cdr3_aa: CSAGSMETQYF
cdr3_nt: TGCAGTGCTGGGAGTATGGAGACCCAGTACTTC

v_call: TRBV29-1
d_call: TRBD1
j_call: TRBJ2-2
clone_size: NA
cdr3_length: 15
cdr3_aa: CSVVRDRGPTGELFF
cdr3_nt: TGCAGCGTTGTACGGGACAGGGGGCCAACCGGGGAGCTGTTTTTT

v_call: TRBV28
d_call: NA
j_call: TRBJ2-1
clone_size: NA
cdr3_length: 14
cdr3_aa: CASSLTGMDNEQFF
cdr3_nt: TGTGCCAGCAGCCTGACAGGAATGGACAATGAGCAGTTCTTC

v_call: TRBV4-1
d_call: NA
j_call: TRBJ1-2
clone_size: NA
cdr3_length: 14
cdr3_aa: CASSQVTGVYGYTF
cdr3_nt: TGCGCCAGCAGCCAAGTGACGGGGGTTTATGGCTACACCTTC

v_call: TRBV30
d_call: NA
j_call: TRBJ2-1
clone_size: NA
cdr3_length: 10
cdr3_aa: CAWDTSGQFF
cdr3_nt: TGTGCCTGGGATACGTCAGGGCAGTTCTTC

v_call: TRBV28
d_call: TRBD1
j_call: TRBJ1-3
clone_size: NA
cdr3_length: 15
cdr3_aa: CASTRTGYSGNTIYF
cdr3_nt: TGTGCCAGCACACGGACAGGGTACTCTGGAAACACCATATATTTT

v_call: TRBV9
d_call: TRBD2
j_call: TRBJ2-1
clone_size: NA
cdr3_length: 14
cdr3_aa: CASSVGAGGFEQFF
cdr3_nt: TGTGCCAGCAGCGTAGGAGCGGGGGGGTTTGAGCAGTTCTTC

v_call: TRBV18
d_call: NA
j_call: TRBJ1-1
clone_size: NA
cdr3_length: 15
cdr3_aa: CASSPPPGVGAEAFF
cdr3_nt: TGTGCCAGCTCACCCCCACCAGGGGTCGGGGCTGAAGCTTTCTTT

v_call: TRBV2
d_call: TRBD2
j_call: TRBJ2-1
clone_size: NA
cdr3_length: 18
cdr3_aa: CANLRLAELSSSYNEQFF
cdr3_nt: TGTGCCAACCTCAGACTAGCGGAATTGTCAAGCTCCTACAATGAGCAGTTCTTC

v_call: TRBV27
d_call: NA
j_call: TRBJ2-1
clone_size: NA
cdr3_length: 14
cdr3_aa: CASSGAGSYNEQFF
cdr3_nt: TGTGCCAGCAGCGGAGCGGGCTCCTACAATGAGCAGTTCTTC

v_call: TRBV5-6
d_call: NA
j_call: TRBJ1-2
clone_size: NA
cdr3_length: 13
cdr3_aa: CASSRGGRHGYTF
cdr3_nt: TGTGCCAGCAGCCGTGGGGGGAGGCATGGCTACACCTTC

v_call: TRBV7-6
d_call: TRBD1
j_call: TRBJ1-4
clone_size: NA
cdr3_length: 15
cdr3_aa: CASSIGTGTNEKLFF
cdr3_nt: TGTGCCAGCAGCATCGGGACAGGGACTAATGAAAAACTGTTTTTT

v_call: TRBV28
d_call: TRBD2
j_call: TRBJ2-1
clone_size: NA
cdr3_length: 15
cdr3_aa: CASSQLAGSYNEQFF
cdr3_nt: TGTGCCAGCAGTCAACTAGCGGGCTCCTACAATGAGCAGTTCTTC

v_call: TRBV11-2
d_call: NA
j_call: TRBJ1-3
clone_size: NA
cdr3_length: 14
cdr3_aa: CASSLGTGGNTIYF
cdr3_nt: TGTGCCAGCAGCTTAGGTACAGGTGGAAACACCATATATTTT

v_call: TRBV11-2
d_call: NA
j_call: TRBJ1-1
clone_size: NA
cdr3_length: 13
cdr3_aa: CASSPKAPREAFF
cdr3_nt: TGTGCCAGCAGCCCTAAAGCCCCCAGGGAAGCTTTCTTT

v_call: TRBV7-6
d_call: NA
j_call: TRBJ2-2
clone_size: NA
cdr3_length: 15
cdr3_aa: CASSLVVGVAGELFF
cdr3_nt: TGTGCCAGCAGCTTAGTGGTCGGGGTTGCCGGGGAGCTGTTTTTT

v_call: TRBV28
d_call: NA
j_call: TRBJ2-2
clone_size: NA
cdr3_length: 16
cdr3_aa: CASSSWTALNTGELFF
cdr3_nt: TGTGCCAGCAGTTCGTGGACAGCGCTGAACACCGGGGAGCTGTTTTTT

v_call: TRBV7-3
d_call: NA
j_call: TRBJ2-1
clone_size: NA
cdr3_length: 14
cdr3_aa: CASSLGGGYNEQFF
cdr3_nt: TGTGCCAGCAGCTTAGGGGGCGGCTACAATGAGCAGTTCTTC

v_call: TRBV5-1
d_call: TRBD2
j_call: TRBJ2-5
clone_size: NA
cdr3_length: 18
cdr3_aa: CASSLTLRPGLLQETQYF
cdr3_nt: TGCGCCAGCAGCTTGACTCTAAGGCCGGGACTACTCCAAGAGACCCAGTACTTC

v_call: TRBV27
d_call: NA
j_call: TRBJ2-2
clone_size: NA
cdr3_length: 14
cdr3_aa: CASSPGLNTGELFF
cdr3_nt: TGTGCCAGCAGCCCCGGACTGAACACCGGGGAGCTGTTTTTT

v_call: TRBV6-1
d_call: TRBD2
j_call: TRBJ2-7
clone_size: NA
cdr3_length: 17
cdr3_aa: CASSVVSGLAGVHEQYF
cdr3_nt: TGTGCCAGCAGTGTAGTTTCGGGACTAGCGGGGGTCCACGAGCAGTACTTC

v_call: TRBV9
d_call: NA
j_call: TRBJ1-2
clone_size: NA
cdr3_length: 14
cdr3_aa: CASSGTGSPGGYTF
cdr3_nt: TGTGCCAGCAGCGGCACAGGGTCCCCCGGGGGCTACACCTTC

v_call: TRBV9
d_call: TRBD2
j_call: TRBJ2-1
clone_size: once
cdr3_length: 15
cdr3_aa: CASSVAGLAGNEQFF
cdr3_nt: TGTGCCAGCAGCGTAGCGGGACTAGCAGGGAATGAGCAGTTCTTC